The 12 T cell receptor beta chains given below trace back to one sample, sequenced in a study of OX40 agonist ivuxolimab in advanced cancers. The protocol was immunoSEQ multiplex PCR, while the TCRdb copy is restricted to in-frame clones and leaves out a portion. The sample lists some 95,000 clones; less than 90% were seen once. This sample comprised CD4+ or CD8+ T cells sorted from blood, obtained in a trial of the OX40 agonist ivuxolimab. Receptors were obtained from an adult with an advanced solid tumor such as melanoma, head and neck, liver or kidney cancer.

The chain has TRBV11-3 and TRBJ2-2; D is unclear. The CDR3 covers 13 residues. Trimming shortened V by 4 bases and J by 4 bases, and 7 bases separated the two germline ends. Looked up from germline, CDR1 is SGHNT and CDR2 is YENEEA. The DNA of the CDR3 is TGTGCCAGCAGCTCGTTTATCACCGGGGAGCTGTTTTTT. This gives the protein CASSSFITGELFF. The entire variable domain, with the rest obtained from reference TRBV11-3 and TRBJ2-2, is as follows: EAGVVQSPRYKIIEKKQPVAFWCNPISGHNTLYWYLQNLGQGPELLIRYENEEAVDDSQLPKDRFSAERLKGVDSTLKIQPAELGDSAVYLCASSSFITGELFFGEGSRLTVL.

The gene calls are TRBV28 and TRBJ1-1; 7 bases align to TRBD1. This CDR3 comprises 16 residues. With 1 base clipped from V and 0 bases from J, the junction kept 5 bases outside the gene matches. Per germline, CDR1 MDHEN and CDR2 SYDVKM. CDR3: CASSLSGTVVNTEAFF. The CDR3 bases are TGTGCCAGCAGTTTATCAGGGACAGTTGTGAACACTGAAGCTTTCTTT.

V usage is TRBV7-9 and J usage is TRBJ1-2, with D uncertain. V was cut by 1 base and J by 6 bases, with 9 bases left in between. The CDR3 is made up of 13 amino acids. Looked up from germline, CDR1 is SEHNR and CDR2 is FQNEAQ (reference sequence). CDR3 region: CASSLVQGNGYTF. CDR3 sequence (DNA): TGTGCCAGCAGCTTAGTTCAAGGGAATGGCTACACCTTC. Variable domain in full (rest from reference TRBV7-9 and TRBJ1-2): DTGVSQNPRHKITKRGQNVTFRCDPISEHNRLYWYRQTLGQGPEFLTYFQNEAQLEKSRLLSDRFSAERPKGSFSTLEIQRTEQGDSAMYLCASSLVQGNGYTFGSGTRLTVV.

CDR3 region: CASSEAHGRAVDTQYF. Here the CDR3 DNA reads TGTGCCAGCAGTGAAGCGCATGGGAGGGCCGTGGATACGCAGTATTTT. The chain carries TRBV6-1 and TRBJ2-3; 7 positions agree with TRBD2. Germline V gene lookup returns CDR1 MNHNS and CDR2 SASEGT. The CDR3 runs 16 residues. J was trimmed by 6 bases and V by 0 bases; bases with no gene match: 9.

This chain joins TRBV2 and TRBJ1-1, with D uncertain. The CDR3 is 16 residues long. V lost 3 bases and J lost 0, with 14 bases in between. Germline V gives CDR1 SNHLY, CDR2 FYNNEI. The CDR3 DNA reads TGTGCCAGCAGTGAGGCGGAGTTATACATGAACACTGAAGCTTTCTTT. Its translation: CASSEAELYMNTEAFF.

The chain employs TRBV4-2 and TRBJ1-1, with TRBD1 matching over 9 bases. There are 15 residues in the CDR3. In germline, CDR1 is LGHNA, CDR2 YNFKEQ. V dropped 4 bases and J dropped 1; count of bases not matched to a gene: 4. CDR3 coding DNA: TGTGCCAGCAGCCCGGGGACAGGGACGAACACTGAAGCTTTCTTT. Its protein product is CASSPGTGTNTEAFF.

This chain links TRBV5-4 with TRBJ2-5; 8 nucleotides line up with TRBD2. V shed 4 bases and J 4 bases; nucleotides not matched to a gene: 3. CDR1 is SGHNT and CDR2 is YYREEE in the germline V gene (reference sequence). The CDR3 is made up of 13 amino acids. The CDR3: CASSSRGGETQYF. DNA of the CDR3: TGTGCCAGCAGCAGTCGGGGGGGAGAGACCCAGTACTTC.

The chain has TRBV5-4 and TRBJ1-1; D gene ambiguous. Between the trimmed V and J ends, which lost 2 bases and 3 bases, there was a span of 8 bases. There are 13 residues in the CDR3. Germline CDR1 and CDR2: SGHNT and YYREEE (reference sequence). The CDR3 loop is CASSLEFDTEAFF. As DNA, the CDR3 is TGTGCCAGCAGCTTAGAATTTGACACTGAAGCTTTCTTT.

In its sample, this clone was seen a few times. This chain connects TRBV2 to TRBJ2-7; D is unresolved. The CDR3 covers 11 residues. Germline assignment: CDR1 SNHLY and CDR2 FYNNEI. Trimming shortened V by 3 bases and J by 8 bases, and 8 bases separated the two germline ends. The CDR3 loop is CASSEESQQYF. The CDR3 DNA sequence: TGTGCCAGCAGTGAGGAGTCCCAGCAGTACTTC.

This rearrangement joins TRBV19 to TRBJ2-3; no clear D. Trimming removed 2 bases from V and 1 base from J, with 10 bases in between. CDR1 LNHDA and CDR2 SQIVND come from the germline V gene (reference sequence). The CDR3 is 15 residues long. DNA for the CDR3: TGTGCCAGTAGTATAAGTTGGTTTGGCACAGATACGCAGTATTTT. Residues: CASSISWFGTDTQYF.

The chain has TRBV25-1 and TRBJ2-5; D possibly corresponds to TRBD2 (5 bases). The CDR3 has 15 residues. Germline loops: CDR1 MGHDK, CDR2 SYGVNS. V was shortened by 6 bases and J by 1 base, with 15 bases between the two germline ends. CDR3 region: CASSPSSGFQETQYF. The CDR3 coding sequence is TGTGCCAGCAGCCCCAGCTCGGGATTCCAAGAGACCCAGTACTTC.

This clone has only one observation. V and J are TRBV18 and TRBJ1-1, with 7 nucleotides matching TRBD1. V dropped 3 bases and J dropped 6; count of bases not matched to a gene: 13. The CDR3 has 16 residues. Germline CDR1 KGHSH, CDR2 LQKENI. The DNA of the CDR3 is TGTGCCAGCTCACCCTCCGGGACAGTTGGGGTAGCTGAAGCTTTCTTT. As protein: CASSPSGTVGVAEAFF. Using reference TRBV18 and TRBJ1-1 for the parts outside the CDR3, the full variable domain is NAGVMQNPRHLVRRRGQEARLRCSPMKGHSHVYWYRQLPEEGLKFMVYLQKENIIDESGMPKERFSAEFPKEGPSILRIQQVVRGDSAAYFCASSPSGTVGVAEAFFGQGTRLTVV.